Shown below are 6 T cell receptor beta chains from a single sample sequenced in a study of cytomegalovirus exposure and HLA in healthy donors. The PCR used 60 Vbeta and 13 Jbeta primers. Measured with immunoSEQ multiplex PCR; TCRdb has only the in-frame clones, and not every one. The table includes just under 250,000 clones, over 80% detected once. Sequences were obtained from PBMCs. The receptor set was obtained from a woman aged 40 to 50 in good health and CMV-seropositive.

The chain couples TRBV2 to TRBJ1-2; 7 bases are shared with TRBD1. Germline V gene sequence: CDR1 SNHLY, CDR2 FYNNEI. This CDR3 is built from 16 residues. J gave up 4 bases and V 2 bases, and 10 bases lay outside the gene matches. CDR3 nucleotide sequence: TGTGCCAGCAGTGAAAAAAGGGGGCGCGAAATCTATGGCTACACCTTC. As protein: CASSEKRGREIYGYTF.

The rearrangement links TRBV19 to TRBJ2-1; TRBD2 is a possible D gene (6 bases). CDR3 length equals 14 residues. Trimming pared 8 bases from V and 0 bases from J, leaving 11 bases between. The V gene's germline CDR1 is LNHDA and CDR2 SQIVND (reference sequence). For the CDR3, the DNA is TGTGCCAGTGCGGCGGGAAGCTCCTACAATGAGCAGTTCTTC. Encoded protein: CASAAGSSYNEQFF.

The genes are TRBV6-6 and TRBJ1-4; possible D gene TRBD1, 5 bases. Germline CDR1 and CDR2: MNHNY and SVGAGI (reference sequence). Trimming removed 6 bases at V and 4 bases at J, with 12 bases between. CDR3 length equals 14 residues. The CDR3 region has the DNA TGTGCCAGCAGCCCGACAGAAGTTAATGAAAAACTGTTTTTT. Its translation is CASSPTEVNEKLFF.

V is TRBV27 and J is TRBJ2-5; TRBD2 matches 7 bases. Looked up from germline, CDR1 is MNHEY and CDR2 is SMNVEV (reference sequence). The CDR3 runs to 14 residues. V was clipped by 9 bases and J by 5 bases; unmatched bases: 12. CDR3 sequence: CASSVSGGWETQYF. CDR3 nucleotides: TGTGCCAGTTCAGTTTCGGGAGGATGGGAGACCCAGTACTTC.

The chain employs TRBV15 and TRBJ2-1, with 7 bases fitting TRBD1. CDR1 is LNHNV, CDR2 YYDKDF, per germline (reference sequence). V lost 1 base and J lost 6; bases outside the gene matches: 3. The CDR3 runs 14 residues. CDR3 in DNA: TGTGCCACCAGCAGAGGAGACAGGGTCAATGAGCAGTTCTTC. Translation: CATSRGDRVNEQFF.

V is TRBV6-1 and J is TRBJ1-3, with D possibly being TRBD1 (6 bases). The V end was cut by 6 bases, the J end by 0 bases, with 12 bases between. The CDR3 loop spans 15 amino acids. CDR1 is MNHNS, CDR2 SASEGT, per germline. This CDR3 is CASRDSPVSGNTIYF. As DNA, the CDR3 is TGTGCCAGCAGGGACAGTCCTGTCTCTGGAAACACCATATATTTT.